This T cell receptor beta chain was found in a study of blood T cell repertoires in COVID-19. Looking at the study overall: The origin of the acute and convalescent COVID-19 samples was the United States, Italy and Spain. In each case, the material was cDNA or gDNA derived from T cells, B-cell-depleted T cells, or PBMCs.

Per the authors' pipeline: From reference gene primer amplification, estimates of nucleated cell counts were derived. Assay used: immunoSEQ multiplex PCR; TCRdb lists only in-frame clones, some missing. Clonal size and the V and J genes are those of that table, whereas D and trimming came from the DNA. The table lists some 240,000 clones, 65% to 90% of them singletons. In its sample, this clone was seen once. The receptor was isolated from a woman aged 40 to 50 who had recovered from COVID-19. Sequencing was carried out using peripheral blood.

The CDR3: CASSSGTGLSYYGYTF. DNA of the CDR3: TGTGCCAGCAGCTCCGGGACAGGGTTAAGTTACTATGGCTACACCTTC. This chain connects TRBV5-6 to TRBJ1-2; TRBD1 agrees at 9 bases. Losses at the gene ends were 3 bases for V and 3 bases for J; bases not matched to a gene: 9. CDR3 length: 16 amino acids. The germline V gene encodes CDR1 SGHDT and CDR2 YYEEEE.